The rows below give T cell receptor beta chains drawn from one sample of a study of T-cell memory formation after mild COVID-19. Each CDR3 protein gets one entry after TCRdb re-called the 5' RACE reads with MiXCR. The repertoire has around 200,000 distinct CDR3 sequences, about a fifth of them found once; the top ten carry more than 20%. Material: PBMCs or a T cell subset sorted from them (not recorded which). All receptors derive from an adult woman who had mild COVID-19 (a few samples of this study predate the infection). Cell type and time point are not known. Each CDR3 is given with its conserved first and last residue. The order of the fields is CDR3 protein, CDR3 DNA, D gene, V gene, clone size, J gene. A D gene is named only where the DNA matches it firmly. Rows give clone size only sometimes, using once, few, many, or a class for an expanded clone.

CDR3aa: CASSIQGGETQYF; CDR3nt: TGTGCCAGCAGCATTCAGGGGGGGGAGACCCAGTACTTC; d_gene: NA; v_gene: TRBV9; abundance: NA; j_gene: TRBJ2-5
CDR3aa: CASSLVTLTSGGDDEQFF; CDR3nt: TGTGCCAGCAGCTTAGTAACCCTGACTAGCGGTGGTGACGATGAGCAGTTCTTC; d_gene: TRBD2; v_gene: TRBV7-9; abundance: few; j_gene: TRBJ2-1
CDR3aa: CASSQGDSSHEQYF; CDR3nt: TGTGCCAGCAGCCAAGGTGACAGTAGCCACGAGCAGTACTTC; d_gene: NA; v_gene: TRBV4-2; abundance: few; j_gene: TRBJ2-7
CDR3aa: CASSFGTSGSNEQFF; CDR3nt: TGTGCCAGTAGTTTCGGGACTAGCGGGAGCAATGAGCAGTTCTTC; d_gene: TRBD2; v_gene: TRBV19; abundance: NA; j_gene: TRBJ2-1
CDR3aa: CASSQEEGANTEAFF; CDR3nt: TGTGCCAGCAGCCAAGAGGAGGGCGCGAACACTGAAGCTTTCTTT; d_gene: NA; v_gene: TRBV3-1; abundance: few; j_gene: TRBJ1-1
CDR3aa: CASSISGGWTPVNTEAFF; CDR3nt: TGTGCCAGTAGTATCTCAGGGGGGTGGACCCCTGTGAACACTGAAGCTTTCTTT; d_gene: TRBD1; v_gene: TRBV19; abundance: few; j_gene: TRBJ1-1
CDR3aa: CASSLGIVAGGATDTQYF; CDR3nt: TGTGCCAGCAGCTTAGGGATTGTGGCGGGAGGGGCGACAGATACGCAGTATTTT; d_gene: TRBD2; v_gene: TRBV11-2; abundance: few; j_gene: TRBJ2-3
CDR3aa: CASSVGDWTGGAYGYTF; CDR3nt: TGTGCCAGCAGCGTAGGGGACTGGACAGGGGGCGCCTATGGCTACACCTTC; d_gene: TRBD1; v_gene: TRBV9; abundance: NA; j_gene: TRBJ1-2
CDR3aa: CASSMGEGNTEAFF; CDR3nt: TGTGCCAGCAGCATGGGGGAGGGGAACACTGAAGCTTTCTTT; d_gene: NA; v_gene: TRBV5-6; abundance: few; j_gene: TRBJ1-1
CDR3aa: CASSYWPWVSNSGANVLTF; CDR3nt: TGTGCCAGCAGTTACTGGCCGTGGGTGTCCAACTCTGGGGCCAACGTCCTGACTTTC; d_gene: NA; v_gene: TRBV6-5; abundance: few; j_gene: TRBJ2-6
CDR3aa: CASSPTGVPSYEQYF; CDR3nt: TGTGCCAGCAGCCCTACAGGGGTCCCTTCCTACGAGCAGTACTTC; d_gene: TRBD1; v_gene: TRBV14; abundance: few; j_gene: TRBJ2-7
CDR3aa: CSVEGLAGVVEQYF; CDR3nt: TGCAGCGTTGAAGGACTAGCGGGAGTAGTCGAGCAGTACTTC; d_gene: TRBD2; v_gene: TRBV29-1; abundance: few; j_gene: TRBJ2-7
CDR3aa: CASSLGVQAPFGTEAFF; CDR3nt: TGTGCCAGCAGCCTGGGCGTACAGGCCCCCTTCGGCACTGAAGCTTTCTTT; d_gene: NA; v_gene: TRBV5-5; abundance: NA; j_gene: TRBJ1-1
CDR3aa: CASRRGTGGNQPQHF; CDR3nt: TGCGCCAGCAGGCGTGGGACAGGGGGAAATCAGCCCCAGCATTTT; d_gene: TRBD1; v_gene: TRBV5-1; abundance: NA; j_gene: TRBJ1-5
CDR3aa: CASSLQDAGNTEAFF; CDR3nt: TGTGCCAGCAGCTTACAAGACGCGGGGAACACTGAAGCTTTCTTT; d_gene: NA; v_gene: TRBV7-9; abundance: few; j_gene: TRBJ1-1
CDR3aa: CASSKIGTGWEKLFF; CDR3nt: TGTGCCAGCAGCAAAATTGGCACAGGGTGGGAAAAACTGTTTTTT; d_gene: NA; v_gene: TRBV7-9; abundance: NA; j_gene: TRBJ1-4
CDR3aa: CASSYQREGLAYNEQFF; CDR3nt: TGTGCCAGCAGTTATCAGCGGGAGGGCCTCGCCTACAATGAGCAGTTCTTC; d_gene: TRBD2; v_gene: TRBV6-2/TRBV6-3; abundance: NA; j_gene: TRBJ2-1
CDR3aa: CASSQDLRGPNEKLFF; CDR3nt: TGCGCCAGCAGCCAAGATTTGAGGGGCCCTAATGAAAAACTGTTTTTT; d_gene: NA; v_gene: TRBV4-1; abundance: few; j_gene: TRBJ1-4
CDR3aa: CASTPSGNDGYTF; CDR3nt: TGTGCCAGCACCCCGTCTGGGAATGATGGCTACACCTTC; d_gene: NA; v_gene: TRBV5-6; abundance: few; j_gene: TRBJ1-2